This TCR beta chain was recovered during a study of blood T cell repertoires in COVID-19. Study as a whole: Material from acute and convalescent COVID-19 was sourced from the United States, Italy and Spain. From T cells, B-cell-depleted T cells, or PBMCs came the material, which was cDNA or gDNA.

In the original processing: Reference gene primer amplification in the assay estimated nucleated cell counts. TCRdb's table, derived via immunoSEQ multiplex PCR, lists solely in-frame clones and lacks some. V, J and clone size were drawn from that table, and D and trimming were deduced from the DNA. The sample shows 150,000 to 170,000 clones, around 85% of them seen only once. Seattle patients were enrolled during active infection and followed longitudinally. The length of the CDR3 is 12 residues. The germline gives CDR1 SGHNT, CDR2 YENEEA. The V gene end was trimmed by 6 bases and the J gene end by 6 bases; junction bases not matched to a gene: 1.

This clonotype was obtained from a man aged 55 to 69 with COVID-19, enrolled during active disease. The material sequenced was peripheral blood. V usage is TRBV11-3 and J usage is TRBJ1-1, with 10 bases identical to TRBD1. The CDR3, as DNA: TGTGCCAGCAGAGACAGGGGGCCTGAAGCTTTCTTT. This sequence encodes CASRDRGPEAFF. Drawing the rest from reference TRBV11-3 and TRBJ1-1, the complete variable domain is EAGVVQSPRYKIIEKKQPVAFWCNPISGHNTLYWYLQNLGQGPELLIRYENEEAVDDSQLPKDRFSAERLKGVDSTLKIQPAELGDSAVYLCASRDRGPEAFFGQGTRLTVV.